A single sample gave rise to the 27 T cell receptor beta chains below, sequenced in a study of spatial heterogeneity in lung cancer. Time point described: sample taken at primary tumor resection. Tumor, nontumor lung or frozen PBMC supplied whole RNA that was sequenced unsorted. One entry per CDR3 protein results from TCRdb running MiXCR on the 5' RACE reads. This repertoire shows tens of thousands of distinct CDR3 sequences, approximately 10% found once; its top ten account for approximately 40%. The sequencing here drew on PBMCs, taken at surgery. The receptors were gathered from a female donor with early-stage non-small cell lung cancer.

This clonotype came up a few times. The genes are TRBV5-1 and TRBJ2-3; TRBD2 aligns across 8 bases. CDR1 is SGHRS, CDR2 YFSETQ, per germline. The CDR3 spans 16 residues. V lost 0 bases and J lost 4; bases outside the gene matches: 7. CDR3 nucleotide sequence: TGCGCCAGCAGCTTGGGCCAGCGGGGGACGGCAGATACGCAGTATTTT. Translation gives CASSLGQRGTADTQYF.

This clonotype was seen many times. J is TRBJ2-1 and V is TRBV20-1; 9 bases align to TRBD1. Germline V gene lookup returns CDR1 DFQATT and CDR2 SNEGSKA (reference sequence). The CDR3 contains 16 residues. V shed 3 bases and J 6 bases; nucleotides not matched to a gene: 12. The CDR3: CSASSVQGAVINEQFF. The CDR3 DNA follows: TGCAGTGCTAGTAGCGTACAGGGGGCGGTTATCAATGAGCAGTTCTTC.

This clonotype was detected only a few times. The rearrangement links TRBV6-6 to TRBJ1-2; 11 nucleotides align to TRBD1. V lost 6 bases to trimming and J lost 3 bases; unmatched junction nucleotides: 0. Germline lookup yields CDR1 MNHNY and CDR2 SVGAGI (reference sequence). This CDR3 has 13 residues. CDR3 loop: CASRGQGDYGYTF. DNA for the CDR3: TGTGCCAGCAGGGGACAGGGGGACTATGGCTACACCTTC.

This clonotype came up a few times. The chain has TRBV6-1 and TRBJ1-3; D uncertain. Trimming stripped 6 bases from V and 3 bases from J, with 15 bases between. From germline, CDR1 is MNHNS and CDR2 SASEGT. This CDR3 region has 15 residues. CDR3 residues: CASRELLRFGNTIYF. As DNA, the CDR3 is TGTGCCAGCAGAGAACTCTTAAGATTTGGAAACACCATATATTTT.

A few counts support this clonotype. The V gene is TRBV6-4, the J gene TRBJ1-1; D remains ambiguous. Germline V gene data show CDR1 as MRHNA and CDR2 as SNTAGT. CDR3 length: 14 amino acids. V was trimmed by 0 bases and J by 7 bases, leaving 12 bases between them. The CDR3 sequence is CASSDSGGQNEAFF. In DNA, the CDR3 is TGTGCCAGCAGTGACTCTGGTGGGCAGAATGAAGCTTTCTTT.

This chain links TRBV12-3 or TRBV12-4 with TRBJ2-4; weak D call: TRBD1 (5 bases). The CDR3 length is 15 residues. V dropped 7 bases and J dropped 1 base, with 14 bases sitting between them. CDR3 in DNA: TGTGCCAGCACCTTAACAGGCTTTGCCAAAAACATTCAGTACTTC. This translates into CASTLTGFAKNIQYF.

V usage is TRBV7-2 and J usage is TRBJ2-3, with 9 bases fitting TRBD2. The junction had 1 base not matched to a gene; V was cut back by 6 bases and J by 0 bases. There are 14 residues in the CDR3. Germline loops: CDR1 SGHTA, CDR2 FQGNSA. CDR3 amino acids: CASRRGGSTDTQYF. The CDR3 region has the DNA TGTGCCAGCAGGCGGGGGGGCAGCACAGATACGCAGTATTTT.

This clonotype was found a few times. The chain carries TRBV5-1 and TRBJ1-1; maybe TRBD1 (6 bases). The germline V gene encodes CDR1 SGHRS and CDR2 YFSETQ. V shed 3 bases and J shed 3 bases, with 12 bases lying between them. This CDR3 region has 14 residues. The CDR3 nucleotides are TGCGCCAGCAGCTGGGCGGGGGGCGACACTGAAGCTTTCTTT. It encodes CASSWAGGDTEAFF.

The chain joins TRBV4-3 to TRBJ1-5; maybe TRBD1 (6 bases). The CDR3 is made up of 14 amino acids. The germline V gene encodes CDR1 LGHNA and CDR2 YSLEER. V lost 4 bases and J lost 1, with 8 bases in between. DNA of the CDR3: TGCGCCAGCAGCCCTGACAGGAGCAATCAGCCCCAGCATTTT. The encoded protein is CASSPDRSNQPQHF.

In this sample, this clonotype turned up a few times. This chain links TRBV7-9 with TRBJ1-4; no reliable D call. The germline V gene has CDR1 SEHNR and CDR2 FQNEAQ (reference sequence). Trimming removed 5 bases from V and 4 bases from J, with 11 bases in between. The CDR3 contains 14 residues. The CDR3 nucleotides read TGTGCCAGCAGCATGGACGGGGTTAATGAAAAACTGTTTTTT. This translates into CASSMDGVNEKLFF.

This clonotype was seen repeatedly, ten times or more. The chain joins TRBV29-1 to TRBJ1-1; no clear D gene. Between the trimmed V and J ends, which lost 1 base and 12 bases, there was a span of 9 bases. The V gene's germline CDR1 is SQVTM and CDR2 ANQGSEA. This CDR3 comprises 10 residues. The CDR3 coding sequence is TGCAGCGTTGAAGCGGGGTGGCCTTTCTTT. This encodes CSVEAGWPFF.

V is TRBV9 and J is TRBJ2-2; 8 bases map to TRBD1. Germline CDR1 and CDR2: SGDLS and YYNGEE. This CDR3 region has 17 residues. The trim removed 4 bases at V and 2 bases at J, leaving 10 bases unmatched. Here the CDR3 reads CASSPRPGQGNTGELFF. The CDR3 bases are TGTGCCAGCAGCCCTCGACCCGGACAGGGTAACACCGGGGAGCTGTTTTTT. Looking up the rest from reference TRBV9 and TRBJ2-2 gives the full variable domain: DSGVTQTPKHLITATGQRVTLRCSPRSGDLSVYWYQQSLDQGLQFLIQYYNGEERAKGNILERFSAQQFPDLHSELNLSSLELGDSALYFCASSPRPGQGNTGELFFGEGSRLTVL.

Comment on this clonotype: Since no conserved phenylalanine or tryptophan closes the CDR3, a read error is the likely cause. The chain combines TRBV7-9 with TRBJ2-1; D is perhaps TRBD1 (6 bases). The CDR3 loop spans 16 amino acids. The V end was cut by 1 base, the J end by 3 bases, with 13 bases between. The V gene's germline CDR1 is SEHNR and CDR2 FQNEAQ (reference sequence). This chain's CDR3 is CASSLERGSLYNEQFI. The CDR3 DNA is TGTGCCAGCAGCTTAGAGAGGGGGTCCCTCTACAATGAGCAGTTCATC.

The V call is TRBV2, the J call TRBJ2-7, with 7 bases that match TRBD1. Looked up from germline, CDR1 is SNHLY and CDR2 is FYNNEI. V shed 5 bases, J shed 6 bases, and the junction held 13 bases outside the gene matches. This CDR3 region has 15 residues. In DNA, the CDR3 is TGTGCCAGCAGTACCCCGGGGACAGCTCGCATCGAGCAGTACTTC. Translation gives CASSTPGTARIEQYF.

This clonotype showed up just a few times. The chain couples TRBV7-8 to TRBJ1-5, with 11 positions matching TRBD1. The germline V gene encodes CDR1 SGHVS and CDR2 FQNEAQ. The CDR3 covers 16 residues. The V and J ends lost 7 bases and 0 bases, in that order; junction bases with no gene match: 5. The CDR3 loop is CASTLGQGVSNQPQHF. The CDR3 nucleotides are TGTGCCAGCACGCTGGGACAGGGGGTTAGCAATCAGCCCCAGCATTTT.

Only a few counts were recorded for this clonotype. V and J are TRBV2 and TRBJ1-2; perhaps TRBD1 as D (6 bases). The CDR3 is 12 amino acids. Trimming removed 7 bases from V and 6 bases from J, with 12 bases in between. Germline-derived CDR1 and CDR2 are SNHLY and FYNNEI. CDR3 coding DNA: TGTGCCAGCAACCGGGCAGGGGATGGCTACACCTTC. Translation: CASNRAGDGYTF.

Ten or more counts support this clonotype. The rearrangement uses TRBV5-1 and TRBJ2-2; unclear D gene. V lost 4 bases, J lost 0 bases, and 10 bases lay in between. Germline V CDR1 and CDR2: SGHRS, YFSETQ. The CDR3 has 15 residues. CDR3: CASSPRGANTGELFF. The CDR3, as DNA: TGCGCCAGCAGCCCCCGTGGAGCGAACACCGGGGAGCTGTTTTTT.

Only a few counts were recorded for this clonotype. The chain is built from TRBV20-1 and TRBJ2-7; 9 bases are a match to TRBD1. The V and J ends lost 5 bases and 5 bases, in that order; junction bases with no gene match: 4. Germline V lookup: CDR1 DFQATT, CDR2 SNEGSKA (reference sequence). CDR3 size: 12 residues. CDR3 region: CSAHRGRDEQYF. CDR3 nucleotides: TGCAGTGCTCACAGGGGGCGAGACGAGCAGTACTTC.

This clonotype appeared a few times. The chain joins TRBV12-3 or TRBV12-4 to TRBJ2-3; D possibly corresponds to TRBD2 (5 bases). Trimming shortened V by 1 base and J by 13 bases, and 9 bases separated the two germline ends. The CDR3 has 11 residues. CDR3 protein: CASSLGSGKYF. CDR3 sequence (DNA): TGTGCCAGCAGTTTAGGGTCCGGGAAGTATTTT.

This chain joins TRBV12-5 and TRBJ2-5, with D possibly being TRBD2 (7 bases). This CDR3 contains 15 residues. Trimming shortened V by 0 bases and J by 5 bases, and 13 bases separated the two germline ends. Germline V gene lookup returns CDR1 LGHNT and CDR2 FRNRAP. Written as DNA, the CDR3 is TGTGCTAGTGGTTTGGTACAAGGGGGGGGGGAGACCCAGTACTTC. Protein sequence: CASGLVQGGGETQYF.

This clonotype has ten or more counts. The chain is built from TRBV5-1 and TRBJ2-5, with D perhaps matching TRBD1 or TRBD2 (5 bases each). The CDR3 totals 16 residues. The V and J ends lost 4 bases and 2 bases respectively, with 18 bases between them. Per the germline V gene, CDR1 is SGHRS and CDR2 is YFSETQ. The CDR3: CASSPVVRGRQETQYF. The CDR3 coding sequence is TGCGCCAGCAGCCCGGTGGTCCGGGGCCGGCAAGAGACCCAGTACTTC.

This clonotype has ten or more counts. The chain has TRBV7-2 and TRBJ2-7, with TRBD1 as a possible D gene (5 bases). The CDR3 extends over 12 amino acids. Per the germline V gene, CDR1 is SGHTA and CDR2 is FQGNSA. V was pared by 7 bases and J by 2 bases, with 9 bases between. Here the CDR3 DNA reads TGTGCCAGCACCCAAGGGGCCTACGAGCAGTACTTC. As protein: CASTQGAYEQYF.

The V and J genes are TRBV7-6 and TRBJ1-1; D gene unclear. Trimming took off 1 base at V and 0 bases at J, with 15 bases between the two ends. CDR1 and CDR2 from the germline V gene are SGHVS and FNYEAQ. CDR3 length: 17 amino acids. CDR3 residues: CASSLGGGRVMNTEAFF. CDR3 DNA: TGTGCCAGCAGCTTAGGGGGTGGCAGAGTGATGAACACTGAAGCTTTCTTT.

The chain couples TRBV7-2 to TRBJ1-4; D is uncertain. The germline gives CDR1 SGHTA, CDR2 FQGNSA. V lost 2 bases and J 7 bases, leaving 14 bases between the germline ends. CDR3 length: 15 amino acids. The CDR3 DNA sequence: TGTGCCAGCAGCTTATCGGCGGTACGGGGTGAAAAACTGTTTTTT. Translated: CASSLSAVRGEKLFF.

The count of this clonotype is one. A much larger clonotype is one base distant, so this may be a read error. The rearrangement links TRBV10-3 to TRBJ2-7; the D gene is possibly TRBD2 (5 bases). Trimming left V 4 bases short and J 6 bases short, with 10 bases between. CDR3 length: 12 amino acids. CDR1 ENHRY and CDR2 SYGVKD come from the germline V gene. CDR3 sequence (DNA): TGTGCCATCAGTGGGACGGACTGCGAGCAGTACTTC. As protein: CAISGTDCEQYF.

This clonotype has more than one count but fewer than ten. V gene TRBV7-9 combines with J gene TRBJ1-3, with a possible D match to TRBD1 (6 bases). Germline loops: CDR1 SEHNR, CDR2 FQNEAQ (reference sequence). Trimming cost V 4 bases and J 4 bases, with 11 bases left between them. This CDR3 contains 14 residues. The CDR3 DNA reads as TGTGCCAGCAGCTCAACGCAGGGGGGAAACACCATATATTTT. It is translated as CASSSTQGGNTIYF.

This clonotype has a count of ten or more. The chain couples TRBV7-2 to TRBJ1-6, with no clear D. Per the germline V gene, CDR1 is SGHTA and CDR2 is FQGNSA. V was cut by 2 bases and J by 7 bases, with 6 bases left in between. CDR3 size: 13 residues. The CDR3 sequence: CASSLIQNSPLHF. CDR3 in DNA: TGTGCCAGCAGCTTAATTCAGAATTCACCCCTCCACTTT.